This is a list of T cell receptor beta chains from one sample in a study of OX40 agonist ivuxolimab in advanced cancers. Clones were sequenced by immunoSEQ multiplex PCR, and TCRdb holds only the in-frame ones, with some missing. The sample contains more than 60,000 clones, around 85% of which appear only once. This material consisted of CD4+ or CD8+ T cells sorted from blood, taken in a trial of the OX40 agonist ivuxolimab. These receptors all stem from an adult with an advanced solid tumor such as melanoma, head and neck, liver or kidney cancer. Both conserved end residues are part of each CDR3. Fields, in order: clone size, J gene, V gene, D gene, CDR3 protein, CDR3 DNA. A D gene is named only where the DNA matches it firmly. Clone size, where shown, is once, few, many, or a class for clones that have expanded.

NA | TRBJ2-7 | TRBV29-1 | NA | CSVEGGTASPYEQYF | TGCAGCGTTGAAGGGGGCACGGCCTCTCCCTACGAGCAGTACTTC
NA | TRBJ1-1 | TRBV4-1 | TRBD1 | CASSGHRGHNTEAFF | TGCGCCAGCAGCGGCCACAGGGGGCACAACACTGAAGCTTTCTTT
NA | TRBJ1-2 | TRBV30 | TRBD1 | CARKTGQEIDGYTF | TGTGCCAGAAAAACGGGACAGGAGATTGATGGCTACACCTTC
NA | TRBJ2-3 | TRBV28 | TRBD2 | CASSTLAGGPTDTQYF | TGTGCCAGCAGTACTCTAGCGGGGGGCCCCACAGATACGCAGTATTTT
NA | TRBJ2-7 | TRBV29-1 | NA | CSVAPSSYEQYF | TGCAGCGTTGCCCCGAGCTCCTACGAGCAGTACTTC
once | TRBJ2-3 | TRBV9 | TRBD2 | CASSGSGGPPDTQYF | TGTGCCAGCAGCGGGTCGGGGGGGCCTCCAGATACGCAGTATTTT
NA | TRBJ2-3 | TRBV6-6 | TRBD1 | CASSYGQGVADTQYF | TGTGCCAGCAGTTATGGGCAGGGGGTGGCAGATACGCAGTATTTT
few | TRBJ1-5 | TRBV18 | TRBD1 | CASSPGQGVQPQHF | TGTGCCAGCTCACCTGGACAGGGCGTTCAGCCCCAGCATTTT
NA | TRBJ1-4 | TRBV5-1 | NA | CASRQGWGNEKLFF | TGCGCCAGCAGGCAGGGCTGGGGTAATGAAAAACTGTTTTTT
once | TRBJ2-1 | TRBV7-2 | NA | CASSLSGIEQFF | TGTGCCAGCAGCTTGTCGGGAATTGAGCAGTTCTTC
NA | TRBJ1-5 | TRBV6-1 | TRBD1 | CASSEQGAYQPQHF | TGTGCCAGCAGTGAACAGGGGGCTTATCAGCCCCAGCATTTT
NA | TRBJ2-3 | TRBV7-9 | NA | CASSLALSGKDTQYF | TGTGCCAGCAGCTTAGCCTTGAGTGGGAAAGATACGCAGTATTTT
NA | TRBJ2-3 | TRBV7-3 | NA | CASSLGSADTQYF | TGTGCCAGCAGCTTAGGTTCGGCAGATACGCAGTATTTT